A selection of T cell receptor beta chains follows, all from one sample in a study of shared clonotypes between healthy human individuals. TCRdb's table, derived via immunoSEQ multiplex PCR, lists solely in-frame clones and lacks some. The sample holds around 2.5 million clones, over 85% seen once. Sequencing was carried out using naive CD4+ T cells from PBMCs. The receptors shown here come from a man between 18 and 29 years old in good health. Some clones in this sample may be carry-over from other donors' samples. Both conserved end residues are part of each CDR3. D genes are given only for firm matches. Size is omitted from some rows. Given values are once, few, many or a class for expanded clones.

D gene: TRBD1
clone size: .
V gene: TRBV28
J gene: TRBJ1-2
CDR3 DNA: TGTGCCAGCAGTCCCCTCAGGGACAGGTTTGAGGCTAACTATGGCTACACCTTC
CDR3 protein: CASSPLRDRFEANYGYTF

D gene: TRBD1
clone size: .
V gene: TRBV5-1
J gene: TRBJ1-4
CDR3 DNA: TGCGCCAGCAGTCGGCGGGACAGATCAACTAATGAAAAACTGTTTTTT
CDR3 protein: CASSRRDRSTNEKLFF

D gene: .
clone size: .
V gene: TRBV10-3
J gene: TRBJ2-5
CDR3 DNA: TGTGCCATCAGTGTTTTACGGAGTGGGGAGACCCAGTACTTC
CDR3 protein: CAISVLRSGETQYF

D gene: .
clone size: .
V gene: TRBV5-1
J gene: TRBJ2-3
CDR3 DNA: TGCGCCAGCGGTGGCGGACTTTCCGGTGGGGCAGATACGCAGTATTTT
CDR3 protein: CASGGGLSGGADTQYF

D gene: .
clone size: .
V gene: TRBV18
J gene: TRBJ2-3
CDR3 DNA: TGTGCCAGCTCACCGGGTAGCCTCACAGATACGCAGTATTTT
CDR3 protein: CASSPGSLTDTQYF

D gene: .
clone size: .
V gene: TRBV7-9
J gene: TRBJ2-2
CDR3 DNA: TGTGCCAGCAGCTTCACCAGGGACACCGGGGAGCTGTTTTTT
CDR3 protein: CASSFTRDTGELFF

D gene: .
clone size: once
V gene: TRBV19
J gene: TRBJ2-7
CDR3 DNA: TGTGCCAGTAGTCCTTCCGGGGGGGACAGGAGACACTACGAGCAGTACTTC
CDR3 protein: CASSPSGGDRRHYEQYF

D gene: .
clone size: .
V gene: TRBV7-8
J gene: TRBJ2-7
CDR3 DNA: TGTGCCAGCAGCTTAGCAGACTTGATATACGAGCAGTACTTC
CDR3 protein: CASSLADLIYEQYF

D gene: .
clone size: .
V gene: TRBV18
J gene: TRBJ1-5
CDR3 DNA: TGTGCCAGCTCACCACTGCAGGGGAGACATAGCAATCAGCCCCAGCATTTT
CDR3 protein: CASSPLQGRHSNQPQHF

D gene: TRBD1
clone size: .
V gene: TRBV6-6
J gene: TRBJ2-2
CDR3 DNA: TGTGCCAGCAGACCGGACAGGGTTGCGATCGGGGAGCTGTTTTTT
CDR3 protein: CASRPDRVAIGELFF

D gene: .
clone size: .
V gene: TRBV5-1
J gene: TRBJ2-1
CDR3 DNA: TGCGCCAGCAGCTTGCTCCAGGGATGGAATGAGCAGTTCTTC
CDR3 protein: CASSLLQGWNEQFF

D gene: .
clone size: .
V gene: TRBV5-1
J gene: TRBJ2-7
CDR3 DNA: TGCGCCAGCAGCGCAGGGGTTTCCTACGAGCAGTACTTC
CDR3 protein: CASSAGVSYEQYF

D gene: TRBD1
clone size: .
V gene: TRBV10-3
J gene: TRBJ1-5
CDR3 DNA: TGTGCCATCAGCGGGACAGGGAAGCAGCCCCAGCATTTT
CDR3 protein: CAISGTGKQPQHF

D gene: .
clone size: .
V gene: TRBV9
J gene: TRBJ2-1
CDR3 DNA: TGTGCCAGCAGCGTAAGGTCCCAGGGGCTAAATGAGCAGTTCTTC
CDR3 protein: CASSVRSQGLNEQFF

D gene: .
clone size: .
V gene: TRBV7-3
J gene: TRBJ2-5
CDR3 DNA: TGTGCCAGCAGCCACTACGGGACGCAAGAGACCCAGTACTTC
CDR3 protein: CASSHYGTQETQYF

D gene: .
clone size: .
V gene: TRBV7-3
J gene: TRBJ1-5
CDR3 DNA: TGTGCCAGCAGCTTATTTAGTCTGGCAGGGCCAAATCAGCCCCAGCATTTT
CDR3 protein: CASSLFSLAGPNQPQHF

D gene: TRBD1
clone size: .
V gene: TRBV7-9
J gene: TRBJ1-2
CDR3 DNA: TGTGCCAGCAGCTTAGGGACAGGCAACTATGGCTACACCTTC
CDR3 protein: CASSLGTGNYGYTF

D gene: TRBD1
clone size: .
V gene: TRBV7-2
J gene: TRBJ2-3
CDR3 DNA: TGTGCCAGCAGCTTAGGACAGGGGGGCACAGATACGCAGTATTTT
CDR3 protein: CASSLGQGGTDTQYF

D gene: .
clone size: .
V gene: TRBV5-1
J gene: TRBJ2-7
CDR3 DNA: TGCGCCAGCAGCCTGGGACCACTGGGGGAGCAGTACTTC
CDR3 protein: CASSLGPLGEQYF

D gene: TRBD1
clone size: .
V gene: TRBV27
J gene: TRBJ2-7
CDR3 DNA: TGTGCCAGCAGGGCAGGGGGCACCTACGAGCAGTACTTC
CDR3 protein: CASRAGGTYEQYF

D gene: .
clone size: .
V gene: TRBV18
J gene: TRBJ2-1
CDR3 DNA: TGTGCCAGCTCACCCGAAGCCAATGAGCAGTTCTTC
CDR3 protein: CASSPEANEQFF

D gene: TRBD2
clone size: few
V gene: TRBV5-1
J gene: TRBJ2-1
CDR3 DNA: TGCGCCAGCAGCTTGGCGAGCGGGGAGTACAATGAGCAGTTCTTC
CDR3 protein: CASSLASGEYNEQFF

D gene: .
clone size: .
V gene: TRBV28
J gene: TRBJ1-2
CDR3 DNA: TGTGCCAGCAGCACCTTCTTTGGAGGTGGTGGCTACACCTTC
CDR3 protein: CASSTFFGGGGYTF

D gene: .
clone size: .
V gene: TRBV19
J gene: TRBJ1-5
CDR3 DNA: TGTGCCAGTAGCATGTACCCTGGACCCCAGCATTTT
CDR3 protein: CASSMYPGPQHF

D gene: .
clone size: once
V gene: TRBV7-2
J gene: TRBJ1-4
CDR3 DNA: TGTGCCAGCAGCCCTCGACGCTCGAGTGGAAAACTGTTTTTT
CDR3 protein: CASSPRRSSGKLFF

D gene: .
clone size: once
V gene: TRBV7-9
J gene: TRBJ2-5
CDR3 DNA: TGTGCCAGCAGCACCCTCGGACAGCAAGAGACCCAGTACTTC
CDR3 protein: CASSTLGQQETQYF

D gene: .
clone size: .
V gene: TRBV28
J gene: TRBJ2-7
CDR3 DNA: TGTGCCAGCAGCCCCATCGGAGGGCGCGACGAGCAGTACTTC
CDR3 protein: CASSPIGGRDEQYF

D gene: TRBD2
clone size: .
V gene: TRBV19
J gene: TRBJ2-1
CDR3 DNA: TGTGCCAGTAGCCCGTGGGGGGGGAGCTCCTACAATGAGCAGTTCTTC
CDR3 protein: CASSPWGGSSYNEQFF

D gene: TRBD1
clone size: .
V gene: TRBV6-6
J gene: TRBJ1-5
CDR3 DNA: TGTGCCAGCAGTGGATTCCAGGGGGGTAGCAATCAGCCCCAGCATTTT
CDR3 protein: CASSGFQGGSNQPQHF

D gene: TRBD1
clone size: once
V gene: TRBV5-6
J gene: TRBJ2-7
CDR3 DNA: TGTGCCAGCAGCCGGGGACAGGCCGCCTCCTACGAGCAGTACTTC
CDR3 protein: CASSRGQAASYEQYF

D gene: .
clone size: .
V gene: TRBV4-2
J gene: TRBJ2-2
CDR3 DNA: TGTGCCAGCAGCCATCCCGCTGGAAATACGAACACCGGGGAGCTGTTTTTT
CDR3 protein: CASSHPAGNTNTGELFF

D gene: TRBD1
clone size: .
V gene: TRBV19
J gene: TRBJ1-2
CDR3 DNA: TGTGCCAGTAGTTTCCGGGACAGGGTCTATGGCTACACCTTC
CDR3 protein: CASSFRDRVYGYTF

D gene: .
clone size: .
V gene: TRBV2
J gene: TRBJ1-2
CDR3 DNA: TGTGCCAGCAGTGGGGGAAGGGCAGATGGCTACACCTTC
CDR3 protein: CASSGGRADGYTF

D gene: .
clone size: few
V gene: TRBV18
J gene: TRBJ1-5
CDR3 DNA: TGTGCCAGCTCACCTTCCGGGCAGGGGAGGGGCAATCAGCCCCAGCATTTT
CDR3 protein: CASSPSGQGRGNQPQHF

D gene: .
clone size: .
V gene: TRBV28
J gene: TRBJ1-3
CDR3 DNA: TGTGCCAGCAGTTCCCACGCCCCGGGAGGGAACACCATATATTTT
CDR3 protein: CASSSHAPGGNTIYF

D gene: TRBD2
clone size: .
V gene: TRBV5-1
J gene: TRBJ2-7
CDR3 DNA: TGCGCCAGCAGCTTGCACGGGCTAGCGGGAAACCCCTACGAGCAGTACTTC
CDR3 protein: CASSLHGLAGNPYEQYF

D gene: TRBD1
clone size: .
V gene: TRBV6-1
J gene: TRBJ2-5
CDR3 DNA: TGTGCCAGCAGTGCGGTCTATCGGACAGGGGGCGAAGGGACCCAGTACTTC
CDR3 protein: CASSAVYRTGGEGTQYF

D gene: .
clone size: .
V gene: TRBV5-4
J gene: TRBJ2-2
CDR3 DNA: TGTGCCAGCAGCTTGGGTCAGGGCCGGGCCACCGGGGAGCTGTTTTTT
CDR3 protein: CASSLGQGRATGELFF

D gene: TRBD1
clone size: .
V gene: TRBV15
J gene: TRBJ2-7
CDR3 DNA: TGTGCCACCAGCACGGGGACAGGGAAAAGCTCCTACGAGCAGTACTTC
CDR3 protein: CATSTGTGKSSYEQYF

D gene: .
clone size: .
V gene: TRBV28
J gene: TRBJ2-4
CDR3 DNA: TGTGCCAGCAGTTACCTAAAAACAGGTCTAGCCAAAAACATTCAGTACTTC
CDR3 protein: CASSYLKTGLAKNIQYF

D gene: TRBD2
clone size: .
V gene: TRBV9
J gene: TRBJ2-2
CDR3 DNA: TGTGCCAGCAGCGTCACAGCGGGAGTTCACACCGGGGAGCTGTTTTTT
CDR3 protein: CASSVTAGVHTGELFF

D gene: TRBD1
clone size: once
V gene: TRBV30
J gene: TRBJ1-5
CDR3 DNA: TGTGCCTGGAGTGTTAAGGGGCAGGGGGCGAGTCAGCCCCAGCATTTT
CDR3 protein: CAWSVKGQGASQPQHF

D gene: .
clone size: .
V gene: TRBV7-2
J gene: TRBJ2-2
CDR3 DNA: TGTGCCAGCAGTCAAGCCGGGACCAAGAACACCGGGGAGCTGTTTTTT
CDR3 protein: CASSQAGTKNTGELFF

D gene: .
clone size: few
V gene: TRBV2
J gene: TRBJ1-1
CDR3 DNA: TGTGCCAGCCCAGACCTGGGGGTCACTGAAGCTTTCTTT
CDR3 protein: CASPDLGVTEAFF

D gene: .
clone size: .
V gene: TRBV6-5
J gene: TRBJ2-1
CDR3 DNA: TGTGCCAGCAGTTACCCGCCCTACAATGAGCAGTTCTTC
CDR3 protein: CASSYPPYNEQFF

D gene: .
clone size: .
V gene: TRBV7-2
J gene: TRBJ2-7
CDR3 DNA: TGTGCCAGCAGCTTCATCTCCGGTCCCAACGAGCAGTACTTC
CDR3 protein: CASSFISGPNEQYF

D gene: .
clone size: .
V gene: TRBV4-1
J gene: TRBJ1-5
CDR3 DNA: TGCGCCAGCAGCAAATACCCCGTCGGGGGGCACAATCAGCCCCAGCATTTT
CDR3 protein: CASSKYPVGGHNQPQHF

D gene: .
clone size: .
V gene: TRBV9
J gene: TRBJ1-1
CDR3 DNA: TGTGCCAGCAGCGTAGATCAGACGCGGAACACTGAAGCTTTCTTT
CDR3 protein: CASSVDQTRNTEAFF

D gene: .
clone size: .
V gene: TRBV28
J gene: TRBJ1-2
CDR3 DNA: TGTGCCAGCAGTTGGGAGGGGCCCTACCCTAACTATGGCTACACCTTC
CDR3 protein: CASSWEGPYPNYGYTF

D gene: .
clone size: .
V gene: TRBV28
J gene: TRBJ2-3
CDR3 DNA: TGTGCCAGCAAGGGAGACACAGATACGCAGTATTTT
CDR3 protein: CASKGDTDTQYF

D gene: TRBD1
clone size: .
V gene: TRBV6-1
J gene: TRBJ1-2
CDR3 DNA: TGTGCCAGCAGTGAAGTAACCCCGGGACAGGGTGGCTACACCTTC
CDR3 protein: CASSEVTPGQGGYTF

D gene: .
clone size: .
V gene: TRBV5-1
J gene: TRBJ1-5
CDR3 DNA: TGCGCCAGCAGCTTGGACGGGGGTCCTAGGCAGGCCCAGCATTTT
CDR3 protein: CASSLDGGPRQAQHF

D gene: .
clone size: .
V gene: TRBV6-5
J gene: TRBJ2-7
CDR3 DNA: TGTGCCAGCAGTTTCAGTGACTCGTCTTCGGTGCAGTACTTC
CDR3 protein: CASSFSDSSSVQYF

D gene: .
clone size: .
V gene: TRBV5-1
J gene: TRBJ2-2
CDR3 DNA: TGCGCCAGCTCGGGCCAGGCGAACACCGGGGAGCTGTTTTTT
CDR3 protein: CASSGQANTGELFF

D gene: .
clone size: .
V gene: TRBV6-5
J gene: TRBJ2-7
CDR3 DNA: TGTGCCAGCAGCTACAGGGTTACCTACGAGCAGTACTTC
CDR3 protein: CASSYRVTYEQYF

D gene: .
clone size: .
V gene: TRBV6-1
J gene: TRBJ2-7
CDR3 DNA: TGTGCCAGCAGCCCAAGCCTCTACGAGCAGTACTTC
CDR3 protein: CASSPSLYEQYF

D gene: TRBD1
clone size: .
V gene: TRBV7-2
J gene: TRBJ1-5
CDR3 DNA: TGTGCCAGCAGCCAGAACCAGGGGGCGGATCAGCCCCAGCATTTT
CDR3 protein: CASSQNQGADQPQHF